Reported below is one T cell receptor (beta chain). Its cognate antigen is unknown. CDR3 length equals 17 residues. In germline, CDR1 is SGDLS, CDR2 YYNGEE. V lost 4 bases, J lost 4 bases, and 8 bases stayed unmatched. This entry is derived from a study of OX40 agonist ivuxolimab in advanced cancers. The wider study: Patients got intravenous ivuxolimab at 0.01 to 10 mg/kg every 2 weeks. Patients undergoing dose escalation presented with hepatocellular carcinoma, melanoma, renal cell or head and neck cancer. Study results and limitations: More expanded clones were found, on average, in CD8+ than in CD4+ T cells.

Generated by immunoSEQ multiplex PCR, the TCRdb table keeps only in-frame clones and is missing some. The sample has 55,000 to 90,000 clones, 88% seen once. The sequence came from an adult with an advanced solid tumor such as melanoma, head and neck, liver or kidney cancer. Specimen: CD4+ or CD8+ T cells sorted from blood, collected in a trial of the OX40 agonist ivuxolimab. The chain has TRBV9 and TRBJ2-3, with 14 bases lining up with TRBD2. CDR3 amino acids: CASSLGLAGGGADTQYF. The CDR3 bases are TGTGCCAGCAGCCTCGGACTAGCGGGAGGAGGTGCAGATACGCAGTATTTT.